Here is one TCR beta chain with its context. Its target is not known. This CDR3 region has 16 residues. Trimming removed 4 bases at V and 8 bases at J, with 24 bases between. CDR1 DFQATT and CDR2 SNEGSKA come from the germline V gene (reference sequence). The data were taken from a study of blood T cells in healthy people across ages. Whole-study findings and limits: Roughly linear age-related decline in beta diversity appeared, significant by age approximately 43. In long-lived donors, naive CD4+ cell counts and diversity exceeded those of aged donors.

Alongside a J-beta primer mix, a sample-barcoded 5' primer served in a second PCR lasting 7 to 11 cycles. MiXCR, run by TCRdb on the 5' RACE reads, gives a single entry per CDR3 protein. The sample contains around 520,000 distinct CDR3 sequences, roughly a quarter of which appear only once. The sample also formed part of further work on T cells of mothers and their children. This second study says: Donors comprised three healthy Caucasian mothers plus their six children. The TCR beta CDR3 read count exceeded 10 million for each mother and was about 3 million for each child.

This TCR came from a boy between 2 and 15 years old in good health. The chain employs TRBV20-1 and TRBJ2-1, with D perhaps TRBD2 (7 bases). Sequencing was carried out using blood. In DNA form, the CDR3 reads TGCAGTGCTACCCGAAGCGTGGGGGGGGGCCTCTATGAGCAGTTCTTC. Its translation: CSATRSVGGGLYEQFF.